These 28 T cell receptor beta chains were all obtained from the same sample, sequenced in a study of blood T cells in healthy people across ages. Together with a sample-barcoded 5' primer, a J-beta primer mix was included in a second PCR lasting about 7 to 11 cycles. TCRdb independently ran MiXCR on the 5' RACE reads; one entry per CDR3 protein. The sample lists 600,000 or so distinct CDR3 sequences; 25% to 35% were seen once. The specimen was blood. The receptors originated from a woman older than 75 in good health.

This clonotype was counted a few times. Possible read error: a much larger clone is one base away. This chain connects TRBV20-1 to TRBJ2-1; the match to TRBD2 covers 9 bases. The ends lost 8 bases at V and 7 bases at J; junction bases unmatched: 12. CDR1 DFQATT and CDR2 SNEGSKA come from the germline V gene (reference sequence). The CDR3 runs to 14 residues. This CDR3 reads CSLPGGSGGNEQFF. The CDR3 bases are TGCAGTCTCCCGGGGGGGAGCGGGGGGAATGAGCAGTTCTTC.

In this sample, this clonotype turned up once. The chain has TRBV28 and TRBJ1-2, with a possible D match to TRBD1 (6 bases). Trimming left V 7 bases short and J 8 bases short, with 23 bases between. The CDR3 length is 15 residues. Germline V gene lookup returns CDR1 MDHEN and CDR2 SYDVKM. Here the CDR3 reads CASTPLQGGLMGYTF. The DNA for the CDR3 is TGTGCCAGCACCCCATTACAGGGAGGGCTTATGGGCTACACCTTC.

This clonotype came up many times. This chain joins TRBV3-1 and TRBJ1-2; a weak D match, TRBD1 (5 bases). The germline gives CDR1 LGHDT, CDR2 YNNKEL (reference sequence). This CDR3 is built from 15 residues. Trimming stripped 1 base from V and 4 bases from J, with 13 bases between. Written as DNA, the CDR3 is TGTGCCAGCAGCCAAGTGACAGCTTCCATCTATGGCTACACCTTC. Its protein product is CASSQVTASIYGYTF.

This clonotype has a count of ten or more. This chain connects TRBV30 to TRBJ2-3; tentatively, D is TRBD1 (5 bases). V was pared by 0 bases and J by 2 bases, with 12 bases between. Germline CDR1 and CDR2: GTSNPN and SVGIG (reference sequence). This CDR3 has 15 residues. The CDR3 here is CAWSVLAGPTDTQYF. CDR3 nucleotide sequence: TGTGCCTGGAGTGTACTGGCAGGGCCCACAGATACGCAGTATTTT. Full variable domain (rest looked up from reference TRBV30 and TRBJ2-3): SQTIHQWPATLVQPVGSPLSLECTVEGTSNPNLYWYRQAAGRGLQLLFYSVGIGQISSEVPQNLSASRPQDRQFILSSKKLLLSDSGFYLCAWSVLAGPTDTQYFGPGTRLTVL.

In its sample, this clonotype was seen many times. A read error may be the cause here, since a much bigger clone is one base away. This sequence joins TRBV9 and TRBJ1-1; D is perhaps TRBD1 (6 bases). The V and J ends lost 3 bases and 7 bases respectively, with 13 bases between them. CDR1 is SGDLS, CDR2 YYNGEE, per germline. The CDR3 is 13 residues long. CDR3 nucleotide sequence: TGTGCCAGCAGCGCCCAGGGAGGGGGTGAAGCTTTCTTT. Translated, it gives CASSAQGGGEAFF.

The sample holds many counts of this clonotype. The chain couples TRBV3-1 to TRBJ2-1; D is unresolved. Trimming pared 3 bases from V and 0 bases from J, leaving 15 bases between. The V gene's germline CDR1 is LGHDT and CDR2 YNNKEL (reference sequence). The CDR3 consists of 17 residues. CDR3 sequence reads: CASSHPLGSGSYNEQFF. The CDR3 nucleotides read TGTGCCAGCAGCCACCCCCTCGGATCGGGCTCCTACAATGAGCAGTTCTTC.

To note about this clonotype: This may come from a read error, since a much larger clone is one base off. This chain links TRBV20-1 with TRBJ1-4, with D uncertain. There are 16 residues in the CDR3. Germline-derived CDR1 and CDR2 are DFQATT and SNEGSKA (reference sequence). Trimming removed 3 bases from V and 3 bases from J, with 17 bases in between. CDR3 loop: CSASIMGRSANEKLFF. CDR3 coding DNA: TGCAGTGCTAGCATTATGGGCAGGTCGGCTAATGAAAAACTGTTTTTT.

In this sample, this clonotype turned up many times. CDR3 bases: TGTGCCAGCACCTCACAGGGGAGGGTGCAGTTCTTC. Encoded protein: CASTSQGRVQFF. V is TRBV6-5 and J is TRBJ2-1, with D perhaps given as TRBD1 or TRBD2 (7 bases each). This CDR3 region has 12 residues. Per the germline V gene, CDR1 is MNHEY and CDR2 is SVGAGI. V dropped 7 bases and J dropped 12 bases, with 16 bases sitting between them.

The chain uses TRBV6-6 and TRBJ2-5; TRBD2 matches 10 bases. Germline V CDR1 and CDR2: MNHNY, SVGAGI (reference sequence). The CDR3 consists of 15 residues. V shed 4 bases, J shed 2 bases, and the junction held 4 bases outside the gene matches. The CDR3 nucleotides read TGTGCCAGCAGTTGCGCAGCGGGGGGGCAAGAGACCCAGTACTTC. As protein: CASSCAAGGQETQYF.

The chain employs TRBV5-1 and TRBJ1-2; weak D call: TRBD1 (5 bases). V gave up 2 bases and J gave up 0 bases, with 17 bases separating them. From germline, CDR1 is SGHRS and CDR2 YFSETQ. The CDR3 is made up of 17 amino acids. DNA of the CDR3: TGCGCCAGCAGCTTCCGGGACCCCCGTAGGCCTAACTATGGCTACACCTTC. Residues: CASSFRDPRRPNYGYTF.

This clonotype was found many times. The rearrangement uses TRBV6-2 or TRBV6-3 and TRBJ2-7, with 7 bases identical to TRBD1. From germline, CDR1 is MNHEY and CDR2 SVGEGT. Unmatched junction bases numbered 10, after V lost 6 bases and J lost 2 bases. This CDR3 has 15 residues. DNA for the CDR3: TGTGCCAGCAGCCGACAGGGAAGTTTCCCCTACGAGCAGTACTTC. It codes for CASSRQGSFPYEQYF.

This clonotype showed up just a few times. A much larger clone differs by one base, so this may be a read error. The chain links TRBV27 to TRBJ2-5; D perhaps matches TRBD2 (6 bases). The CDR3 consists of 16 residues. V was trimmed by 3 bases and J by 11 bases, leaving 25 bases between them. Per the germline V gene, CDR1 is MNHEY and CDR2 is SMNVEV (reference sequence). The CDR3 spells CASSLTGGRLYNEQYF. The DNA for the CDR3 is TGTGCCAGCAGTTTGACCGGGGGAAGGCTTTACAATGAGCAGTACTTC.

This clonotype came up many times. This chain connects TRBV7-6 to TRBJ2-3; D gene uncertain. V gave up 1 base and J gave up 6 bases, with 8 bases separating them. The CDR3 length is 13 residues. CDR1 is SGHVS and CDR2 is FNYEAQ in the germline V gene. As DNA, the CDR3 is TGTGCCAGCAGCTTAGTCGTCCTCGATACGCAGTATTTT. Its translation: CASSLVVLDTQYF.

Written as DNA, the CDR3 is TGTGCCTGGAGTGTCCCGACAGGGGGCATCGATGGCTACACCTTC. Its protein product is CAWSVPTGGIDGYTF. The V call is TRBV30, the J call TRBJ1-2; 10 bases align to TRBD1. V was clipped by 0 bases and J by 6 bases; unmatched bases: 7. The CDR3 has 15 residues. The germline gives CDR1 GTSNPN, CDR2 SVGIG (reference sequence).

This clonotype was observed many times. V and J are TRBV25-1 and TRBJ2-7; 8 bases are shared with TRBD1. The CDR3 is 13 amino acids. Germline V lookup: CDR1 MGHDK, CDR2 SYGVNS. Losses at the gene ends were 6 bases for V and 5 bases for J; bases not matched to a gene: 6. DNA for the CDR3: TGTGCCAGCAGCCAGACAGGGGCCCACGAGCAGTACTTC. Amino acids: CASSQTGAHEQYF.

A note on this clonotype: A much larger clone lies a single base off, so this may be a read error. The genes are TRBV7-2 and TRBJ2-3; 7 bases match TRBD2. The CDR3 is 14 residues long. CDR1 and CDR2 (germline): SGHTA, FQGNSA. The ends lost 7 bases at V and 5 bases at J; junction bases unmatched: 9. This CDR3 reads CASTPRLARDTQYF. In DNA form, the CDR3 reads TGTGCCAGCACCCCTCGACTAGCTAGAGATACGCAGTATTTT.

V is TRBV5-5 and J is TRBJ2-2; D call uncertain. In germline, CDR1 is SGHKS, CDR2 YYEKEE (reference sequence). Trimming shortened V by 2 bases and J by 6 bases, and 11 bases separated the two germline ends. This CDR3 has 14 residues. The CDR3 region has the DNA TGTGCCAGCAGCTTCCGAAGACCAGCCGGGGAGCTGTTTTTT. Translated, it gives CASSFRRPAGELFF. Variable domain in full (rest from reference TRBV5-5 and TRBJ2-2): DAGVTQSPTHLIKTRGQQVTLRCSPISGHKSVSWYQQVLGQGPQFIFQYYEKEERGRGNFPDRFSARQFPNYSSELNVNALLLGDSALYLCASSFRRPAGELFFGEGSRLTVL.

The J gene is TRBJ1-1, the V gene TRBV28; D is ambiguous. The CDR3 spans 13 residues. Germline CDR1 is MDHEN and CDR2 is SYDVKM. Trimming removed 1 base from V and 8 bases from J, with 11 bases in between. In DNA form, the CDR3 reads TGTGCCAGCAGTTTATTGGCCCCCGGCGAAGCTTTCTTT. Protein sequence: CASSLLAPGEAFF.

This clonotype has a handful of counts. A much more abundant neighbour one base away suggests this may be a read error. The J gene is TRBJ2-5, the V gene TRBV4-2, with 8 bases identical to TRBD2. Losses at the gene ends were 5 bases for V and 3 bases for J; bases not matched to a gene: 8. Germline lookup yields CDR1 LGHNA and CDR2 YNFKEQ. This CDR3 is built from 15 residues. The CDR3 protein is CASSWGPAGEETQYF. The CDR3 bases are TGTGCCAGCAGCTGGGGACCAGCGGGAGAAGAGACCCAGTACTTC.

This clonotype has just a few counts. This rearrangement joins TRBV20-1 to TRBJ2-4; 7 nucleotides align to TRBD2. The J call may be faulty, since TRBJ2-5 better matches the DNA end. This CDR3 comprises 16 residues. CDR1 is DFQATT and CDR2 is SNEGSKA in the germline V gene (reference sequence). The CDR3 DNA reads TGCAGTGCTAGACGGGTCTCCCACACCGGGAGGGAGACCCAGTACTTC. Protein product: CSARRVSHTGRETQYF.

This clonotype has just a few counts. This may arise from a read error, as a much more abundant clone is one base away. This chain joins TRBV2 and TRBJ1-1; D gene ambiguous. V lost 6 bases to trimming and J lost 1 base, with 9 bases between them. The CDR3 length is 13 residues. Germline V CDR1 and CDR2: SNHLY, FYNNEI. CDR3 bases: TGTGCCAGCAGCTTCGACTGGAACACTGAAGCTTTCTTT. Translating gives CASSFDWNTEAFF.

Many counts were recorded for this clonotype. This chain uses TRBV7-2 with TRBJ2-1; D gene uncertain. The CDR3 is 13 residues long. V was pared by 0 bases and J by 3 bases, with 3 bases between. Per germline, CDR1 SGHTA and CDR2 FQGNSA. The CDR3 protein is CASSLAYYNEQFF. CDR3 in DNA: TGTGCCAGCAGCTTAGCTTACTACAATGAGCAGTTCTTC.

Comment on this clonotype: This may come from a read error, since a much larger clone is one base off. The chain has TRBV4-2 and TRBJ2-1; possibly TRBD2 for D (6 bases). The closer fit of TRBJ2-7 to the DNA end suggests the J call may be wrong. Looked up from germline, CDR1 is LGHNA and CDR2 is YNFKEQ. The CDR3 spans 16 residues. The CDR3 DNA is TGTGCCAGCAGCCAAGAGGCGGGGAGCTCCTACAATGAGCAGTACTTC. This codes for CASSQEAGSSYNEQYF.

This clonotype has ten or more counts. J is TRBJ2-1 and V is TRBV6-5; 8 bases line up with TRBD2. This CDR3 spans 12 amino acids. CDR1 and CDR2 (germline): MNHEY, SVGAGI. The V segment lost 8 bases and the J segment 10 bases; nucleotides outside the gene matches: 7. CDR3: CASGLTGGEQFF. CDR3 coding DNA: TGTGCCAGCGGCCTAACGGGGGGGGAGCAGTTCTTC.

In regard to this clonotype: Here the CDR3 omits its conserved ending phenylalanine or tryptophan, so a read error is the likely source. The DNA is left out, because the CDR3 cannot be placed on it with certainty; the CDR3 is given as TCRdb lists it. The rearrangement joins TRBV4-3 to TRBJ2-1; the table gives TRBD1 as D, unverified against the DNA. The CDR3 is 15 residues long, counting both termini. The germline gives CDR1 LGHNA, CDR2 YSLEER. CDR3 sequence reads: CASSRGTGRENTFGS.

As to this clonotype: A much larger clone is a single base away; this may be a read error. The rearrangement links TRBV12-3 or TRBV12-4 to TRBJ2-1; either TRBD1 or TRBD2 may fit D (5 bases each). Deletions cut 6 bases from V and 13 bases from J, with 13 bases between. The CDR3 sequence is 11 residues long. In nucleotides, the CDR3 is TGTGCCAGCAGGGAGGCAGGGATTCAGTTCTTC. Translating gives CASREAGIQFF.

CDR3 coding DNA: TGTGCCAGCAGTAGGATGGGCCCCCACAATCAGCCCCAGCATTTT. Protein: CASSRMGPHNQPQHF. V and J are TRBV12-3 or TRBV12-4 and TRBJ1-5, with D unresolved. The V and J ends lost 5 bases and 3 bases respectively, with 14 bases between them. This CDR3 is built from 15 residues.

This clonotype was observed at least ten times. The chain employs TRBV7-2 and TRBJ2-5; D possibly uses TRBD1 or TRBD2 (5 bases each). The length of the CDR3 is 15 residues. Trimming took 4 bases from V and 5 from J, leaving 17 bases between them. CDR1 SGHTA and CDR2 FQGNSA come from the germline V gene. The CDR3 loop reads CASSSRGWWGETQYF. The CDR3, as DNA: TGTGCCAGCAGCTCCCGGGGCTGGTGGGGGGAGACCCAGTACTTC.